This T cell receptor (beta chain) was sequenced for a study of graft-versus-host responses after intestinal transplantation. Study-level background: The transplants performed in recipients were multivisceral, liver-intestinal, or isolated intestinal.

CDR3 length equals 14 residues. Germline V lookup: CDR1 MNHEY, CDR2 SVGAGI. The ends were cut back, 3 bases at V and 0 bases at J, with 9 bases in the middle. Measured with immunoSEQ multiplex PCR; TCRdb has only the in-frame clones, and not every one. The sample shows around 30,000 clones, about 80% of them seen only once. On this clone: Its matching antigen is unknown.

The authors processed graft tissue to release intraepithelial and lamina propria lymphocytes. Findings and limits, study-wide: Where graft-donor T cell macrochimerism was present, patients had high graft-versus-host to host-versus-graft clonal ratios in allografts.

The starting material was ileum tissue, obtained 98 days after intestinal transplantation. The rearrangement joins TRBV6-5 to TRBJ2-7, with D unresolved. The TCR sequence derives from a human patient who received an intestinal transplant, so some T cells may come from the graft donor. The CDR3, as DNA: TGTGCCAGCAGTTATGGCGTGGGCTCCTACGAGCAGTACTTC. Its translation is CASSYGVGSYEQYF.